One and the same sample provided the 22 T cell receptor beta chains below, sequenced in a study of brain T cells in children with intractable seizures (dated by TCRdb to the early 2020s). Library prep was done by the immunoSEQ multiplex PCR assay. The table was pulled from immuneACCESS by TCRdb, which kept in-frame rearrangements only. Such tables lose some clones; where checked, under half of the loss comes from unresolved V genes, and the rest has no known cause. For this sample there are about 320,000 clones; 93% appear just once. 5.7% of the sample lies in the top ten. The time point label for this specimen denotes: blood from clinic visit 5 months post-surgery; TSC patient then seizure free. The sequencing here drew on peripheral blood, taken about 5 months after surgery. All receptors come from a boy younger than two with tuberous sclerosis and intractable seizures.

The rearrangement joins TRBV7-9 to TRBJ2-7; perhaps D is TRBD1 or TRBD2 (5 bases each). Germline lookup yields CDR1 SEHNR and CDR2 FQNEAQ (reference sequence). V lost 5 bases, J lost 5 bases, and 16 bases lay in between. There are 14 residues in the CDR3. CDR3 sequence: CASSPDPGPDEQYF. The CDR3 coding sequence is TGTGCCAGCAGCCCGGACCCGGGGCCCGACGAGCAGTACTTC.

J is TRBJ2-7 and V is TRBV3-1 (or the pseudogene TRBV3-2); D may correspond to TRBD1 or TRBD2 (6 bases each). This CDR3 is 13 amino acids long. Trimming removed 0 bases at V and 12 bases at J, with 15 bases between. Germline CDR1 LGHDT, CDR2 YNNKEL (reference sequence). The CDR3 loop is CASSQDAPGARYF. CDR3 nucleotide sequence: TGTGCCAGCAGCCAAGATGCTCCGGGGGCTAGGTACTTC.

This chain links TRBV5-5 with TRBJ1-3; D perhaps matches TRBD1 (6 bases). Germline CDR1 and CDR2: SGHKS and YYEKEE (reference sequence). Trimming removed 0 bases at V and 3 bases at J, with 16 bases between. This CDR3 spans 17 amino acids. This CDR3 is CASSLEFPGASGNTIYF. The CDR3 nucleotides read TGTGCCAGCAGCTTGGAATTCCCGGGGGCCAGTGGAAACACCATATATTTT.

CDR3 sequence: CASRGTDNEQFF. CDR3 sequence (DNA): TGTGCCAGCAGGGGGACGGACAATGAGCAGTTCTTC. This chain links TRBV27 with TRBJ2-1; either TRBD1 or TRBD2 may fit D (5 bases each). The germline V and J ends were trimmed by 6 bases and 5 bases, with 8 bases remaining between them. The CDR3 is made up of 12 amino acids. From germline, CDR1 is MNHEY and CDR2 SMNVEV (reference sequence).

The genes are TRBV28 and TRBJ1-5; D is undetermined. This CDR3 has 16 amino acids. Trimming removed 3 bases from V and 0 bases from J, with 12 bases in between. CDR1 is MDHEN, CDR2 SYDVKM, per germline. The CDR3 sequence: CASSLGRANSNQPQHF. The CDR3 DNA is TGTGCCAGCAGTTTGGGGAGGGCTAATAGCAATCAGCCCCAGCATTTT.

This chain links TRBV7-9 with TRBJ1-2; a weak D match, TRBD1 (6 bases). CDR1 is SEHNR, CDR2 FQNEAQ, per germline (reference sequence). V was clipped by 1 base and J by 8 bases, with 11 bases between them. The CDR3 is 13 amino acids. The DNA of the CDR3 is TGTGCCAGCAGCTTAGGGGGGGCGCGAGGCTACACCTTC. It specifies CASSLGGARGYTF.

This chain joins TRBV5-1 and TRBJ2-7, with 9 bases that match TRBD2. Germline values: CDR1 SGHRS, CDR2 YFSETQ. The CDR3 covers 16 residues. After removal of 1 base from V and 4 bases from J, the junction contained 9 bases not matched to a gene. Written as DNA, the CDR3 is TGCGCCAGCAGCTTGAGGTTAGCGGGAGAAGAATACGAGCAGTACTTC. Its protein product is CASSLRLAGEEYEQYF. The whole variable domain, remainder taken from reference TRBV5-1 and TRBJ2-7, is KAGVTQTPRYLIKTRGQQVTLSCSPISGHRSVSWYQQTPGQGLQFLFEYFSETQRNKGNFPGRFSGRQFSNSRSEMNVSTLELGDSALYLCASSLRLAGEEYEQYFGPGTRLTVT.

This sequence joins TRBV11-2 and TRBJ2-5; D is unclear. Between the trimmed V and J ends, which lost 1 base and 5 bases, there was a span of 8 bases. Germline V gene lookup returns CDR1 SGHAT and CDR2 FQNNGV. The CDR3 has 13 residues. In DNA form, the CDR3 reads TGTGCCAGCAGCTTAGTTGATGCGGAGACCCAGTACTTC. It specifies CASSLVDAETQYF.

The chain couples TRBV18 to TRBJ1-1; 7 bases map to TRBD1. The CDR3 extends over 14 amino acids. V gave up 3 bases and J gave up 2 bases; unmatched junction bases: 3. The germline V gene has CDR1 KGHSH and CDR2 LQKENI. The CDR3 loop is CASSPVGGNTEAFF. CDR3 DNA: TGTGCCAGCTCACCCGTAGGGGGCAACACTGAAGCTTTCTTT.

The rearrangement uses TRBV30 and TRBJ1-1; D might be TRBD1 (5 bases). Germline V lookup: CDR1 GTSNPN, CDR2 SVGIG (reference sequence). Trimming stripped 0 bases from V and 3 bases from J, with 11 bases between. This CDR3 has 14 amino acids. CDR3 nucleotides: TGTGCCTGGAGTGTATTGTCAGGGTACACTGAAGCTTTCTTT. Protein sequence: CAWSVLSGYTEAFF.

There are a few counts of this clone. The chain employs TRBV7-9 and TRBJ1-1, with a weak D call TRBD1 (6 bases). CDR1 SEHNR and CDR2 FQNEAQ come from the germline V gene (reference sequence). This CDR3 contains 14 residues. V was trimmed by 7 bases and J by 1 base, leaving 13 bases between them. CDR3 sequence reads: CASNNRASNTEAFF. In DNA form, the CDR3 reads TGTGCCAGCAACAACAGGGCTTCGAACACTGAAGCTTTCTTT.

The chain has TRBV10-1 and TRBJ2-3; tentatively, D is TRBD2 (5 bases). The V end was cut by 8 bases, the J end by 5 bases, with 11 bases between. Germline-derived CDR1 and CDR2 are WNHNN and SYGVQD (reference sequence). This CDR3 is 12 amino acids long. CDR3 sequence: CASGQAGDTQYF. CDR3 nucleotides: TGCGCCAGCGGGCAGGCGGGAGATACGCAGTATTTT.

The chain's CDR3 is CASSFGAFYGYTF. The CDR3 nucleotides read TGTGCCAGCAGTTTCGGGGCCTTCTATGGCTACACCTTC. This chain uses TRBV12-3 or TRBV12-4 with TRBJ1-2; weak D call: TRBD1 (5 bases). Trimming cost V 3 bases and J 4 bases, with 9 bases left between them. The CDR3 has 13 amino acids.

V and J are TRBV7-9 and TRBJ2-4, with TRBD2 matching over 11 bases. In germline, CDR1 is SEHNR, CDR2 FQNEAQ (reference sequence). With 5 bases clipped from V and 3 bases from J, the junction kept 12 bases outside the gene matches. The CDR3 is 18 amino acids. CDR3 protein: CASSLQTSGAAGKNIQYF. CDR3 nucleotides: TGTGCCAGCAGCCTCCAGACTAGCGGGGCGGCGGGCAAAAACATTCAGTACTTC. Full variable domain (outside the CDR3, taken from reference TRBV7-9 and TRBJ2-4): DTGVSQNPRHKITKRGQNVTFRCDPISEHNRLYWYRQTLGQGPEFLTYFQNEAQLEKSRLLSDRFSAERPKGSFSTLEIQRTEQGDSAMYLCASSLQTSGAAGKNIQYFGAGTRLSVL.

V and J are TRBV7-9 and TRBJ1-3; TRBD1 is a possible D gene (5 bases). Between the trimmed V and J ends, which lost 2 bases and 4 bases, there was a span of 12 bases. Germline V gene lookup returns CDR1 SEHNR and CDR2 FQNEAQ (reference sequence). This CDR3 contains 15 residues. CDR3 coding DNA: TGTGCCAGCAGCTTATCAGGGTCGGGAGGAAACACCATATATTTT. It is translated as CASSLSGSGGNTIYF. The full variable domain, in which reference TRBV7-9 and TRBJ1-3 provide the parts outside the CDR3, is DTGVSQNPRHKITKRGQNVTFRCDPISEHNRLYWYRQTLGQGPEFLTYFQNEAQLEKSRLLSDRFSAERPKGSFSTLEIQRTEQGDSAMYLCASSLSGSGGNTIYFGEGSWLTVV.

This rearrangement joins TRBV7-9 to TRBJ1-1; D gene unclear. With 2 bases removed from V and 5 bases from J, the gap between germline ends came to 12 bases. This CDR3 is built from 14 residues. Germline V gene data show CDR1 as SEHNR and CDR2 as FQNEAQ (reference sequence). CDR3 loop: CASSLLLAGTEAFF. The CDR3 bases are TGTGCCAGCAGCTTACTTCTGGCGGGGACTGAAGCTTTCTTT.

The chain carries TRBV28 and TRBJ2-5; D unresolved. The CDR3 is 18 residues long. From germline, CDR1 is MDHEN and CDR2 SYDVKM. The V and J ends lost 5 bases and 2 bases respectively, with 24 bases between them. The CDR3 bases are TGTGCCAGCAGTACCGGGTCGTCATACCCCTCAAATCAAGAGACCCAGTACTTC. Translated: CASSTGSSYPSNQETQYF.

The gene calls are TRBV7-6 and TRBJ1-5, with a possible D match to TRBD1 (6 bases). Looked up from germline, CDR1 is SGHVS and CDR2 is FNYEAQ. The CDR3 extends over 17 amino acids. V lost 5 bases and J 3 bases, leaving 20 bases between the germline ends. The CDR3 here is CASSPNWQGPFNQPQHF. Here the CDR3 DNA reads TGTGCCAGCAGCCCGAACTGGCAGGGGCCCTTCAATCAGCCCCAGCATTTT.

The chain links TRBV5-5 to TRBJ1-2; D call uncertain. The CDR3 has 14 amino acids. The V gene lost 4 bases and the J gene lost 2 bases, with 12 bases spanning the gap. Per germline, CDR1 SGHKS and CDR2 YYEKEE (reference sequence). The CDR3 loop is CASSGPHRNYGYTF. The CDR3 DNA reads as TGTGCCAGCAGCGGCCCCCATAGAAACTATGGCTACACCTTC.

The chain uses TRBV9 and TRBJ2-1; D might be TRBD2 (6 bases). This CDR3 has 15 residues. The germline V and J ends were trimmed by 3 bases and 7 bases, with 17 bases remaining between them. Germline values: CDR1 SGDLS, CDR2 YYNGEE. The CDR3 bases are TGTGCCAGCAGCGCTCAAGCGGGCGGGTGGAATGAGCAGTTCTTC. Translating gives CASSAQAGGWNEQFF.

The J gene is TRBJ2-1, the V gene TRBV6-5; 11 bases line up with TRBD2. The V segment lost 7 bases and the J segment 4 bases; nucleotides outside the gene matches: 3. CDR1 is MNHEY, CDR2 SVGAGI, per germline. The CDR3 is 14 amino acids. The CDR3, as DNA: TGTGCCAGCAATCCTAGCGGGGGGTACAATGAGCAGTTCTTC. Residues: CASNPSGGYNEQFF.

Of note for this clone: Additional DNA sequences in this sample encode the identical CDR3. The chain's CDR3 is CASSLGGPQHF. The CDR3 bases are TGTGCCAGCAGCCTCGGGGGGCCCCAGCATTTT. The chain joins TRBV12-3 or TRBV12-4 to TRBJ1-5, with D possibly matching TRBD1 (5 bases). V was shortened by 6 bases and J by 9 bases, with 9 bases between the two germline ends. This CDR3 region has 11 residues.